What follows describes a single T cell receptor (beta chain). The same CDR3 can be traced to other DNA sequences in this sample. Germline lookup yields CDR1 MNHEY and CDR2 SVGAGI. The CDR3 is made up of 13 amino acids. J lost 2 bases, V lost 6 bases, and 3 bases had no gene match. Symptom resolution, clearance, or two negative PCRs marked the recovered donors of Cohort 3. The sample originates from a study of blood T cell repertoires in COVID-19. Study-level background: COVID-19 samples collected from the United States, Italy and Spain covered acute and convalescent phases.

In the authors' methods: For nucleated cells, counts were estimated from reference gene primer amplification. Sequenced by immunoSEQ multiplex PCR; TCRdb stores in-frame clones only, minus some. From that table come the V and J calls and clone size; the DNA was used to work out D and trimming. The table has around 470,000 clones, 80% to 95% seen once. Sequences were obtained from PBMCs or T cells enriched from blood (not recorded which). The sequence was collected from a man aged 18 to 35 who had recovered from COVID-19. V and J are TRBV6-5 and TRBJ1-2; 7 bases fit TRBD1. The CDR3 loop reads CASRPTGNYGYTF. In nucleotides, the CDR3 is TGTGCCAGCAGACCGACAGGGAACTATGGCTACACCTTC.